The 11 T cell receptor beta chains listed next were all sequenced from one sample in a study of monozygotic twins with inflammatory bowel disease. Each CDR3 protein gets one entry in TCRdb, which reprocessed the 5' RACE reads and gives no DNA. The sample data list 330,000 or so distinct CDR3 sequences. Sequencing input: blood. The receptor set was obtained from a human donor with ulcerative colitis or Crohn's disease, or a healthy co-twin of an affected twin (not recorded which).

The chain combines TRBV5-1 with TRBJ2-3; TCRdb proposes TRBD2, but this gene call is untestable without DNA. Germline CDR1 reads SGHRS; CDR2 reads YFSETQ. The CDR3 contains 15 residues. CDR3 sequence: CASSISGTSTDTQYF. Using reference TRBV5-1 and TRBJ2-3 for the parts outside the CDR3, the full variable domain is KAGVTQTPRYLIKTRGQQVTLSCSPISGHRSVSWYQQTPGQGLQFLFEYFSETQRNKGNFPGRFSGRQFSNSRSEMNVSTLELGDSALYLCASSISGTSTDTQYFGPGTRLTVL.

The chain carries TRBV7-2 and TRBJ2-7; the TCRdb D gene call, TRBD1, has no DNA to confirm it. This CDR3 comprises 13 residues. The germline V gene has CDR1 SGHTA and CDR2 FQGNSA. The CDR3 loop is CASSLYFSREQYF.

This chain joins TRBV6-1 and TRBJ2-1; the TRBD2 assignment by TCRdb is unverifiable without DNA. The germline V gene has CDR1 MNHNS and CDR2 SASEGT. The CDR3 spans 16 residues. The CDR3 loop is CASSPELAGPYNEQFF.

V gene TRBV6-5 combines with J gene TRBJ2-5; lacking DNA, the TRBD1 call made by TCRdb goes unchecked. This CDR3 contains 15 residues. The germline gives CDR1 MNHEY, CDR2 SVGAGI. The CDR3 protein is CASSYAGGPSETQYF.

The chain employs TRBV19 and TRBJ1-2; checking the TCRdb D call of TRBD1 is not possible without DNA. CDR3 length equals 16 residues. Germline CDR1 reads LNHDA; CDR2 reads SQIVND (reference sequence). The CDR3 protein is CASSPDGTVLHYGYTF.

The chain carries TRBV28 and TRBJ2-2. The CDR3 has 13 amino acids. Germline-derived CDR1 and CDR2 are MDHEN and SYDVKM. The CDR3 loop reads CASNNQPPGELFF.

J is TRBJ2-7 and V is TRBV7-9; there is no DNA to check the TCRdb D call of TRBD1. This CDR3 is 15 amino acids long. The V gene's germline CDR1 is SEHNR and CDR2 FQNEAQ (reference sequence). CDR3 in amino acids: CASSRRQGSSYEQYF.

V is TRBV6-5 and J is TRBJ1-1. The CDR3 is 11 residues long. Germline V gene data show CDR1 as MNHEY and CDR2 as SVGAGI. The CDR3 region is CASKGRTEAFF.

V and J are TRBV29-1 and TRBJ1-2; TCRdb names TRBD1, which stays unverified in the absence of DNA. Looked up from germline, CDR1 is SQVTM and CDR2 is ANQGSEA. The CDR3 spans 15 residues. CDR3 sequence reads: CSVSVGTGSNYGYTF.

This rearrangement joins TRBV7-2 to TRBJ2-7; TCRdb outputs TRBD1, but without DNA this stays unchecked. The CDR3 has 15 amino acids. Per germline, CDR1 SGHTA and CDR2 FQGNSA. This CDR3 reads CASSFDRSQTYEQYF.

The rearrangement uses TRBV13 and TRBJ2-3. CDR3 length: 12 amino acids. Germline CDR1 PRHDT, CDR2 FYEKMQ (reference sequence). CDR3: CASSTESNTQYF. The variable domain in full, with the rest retrieved from reference TRBV13 and TRBJ2-3, is AAGVIQSPRHLIKEKRETATLKCYPIPRHDTVYWYQQGPGQDPQFLISFYEKMQSDKGSIPDRFSAQQFSDYHSELNMSSLELGDSALYFCASSTESNTQYFGPGTRLTVL.